One sample yielded the 25 T cell receptor beta chains listed below, sequenced in a study of long-term antiretroviral therapy in people with HIV. Run at survey level, the immunoSEQ assay was version v3.0. Here immunoSEQ multiplex PCR was the method, and the copy in TCRdb shows in-frame clones only, minus some. The data hold under 35,000 clones, with nearly 90% observed a single time. Specimen: unsorted PBMCs, collected 1.1 years after starting antiretroviral therapy. The receptors were gathered from a man aged 18 to 30 with HIV.

The CDR3 sequence: CASDLGGTNEKLFF. CDR3 nucleotides: TGTGCCAGTGACTTGGGGGGAACTAATGAAAAACTGTTTTTT. The V call is TRBV6-1, the J call TRBJ1-4; D might be TRBD1 (5 bases). The V end was cut by 9 bases, the J end by 1 base, with 12 bases between. This CDR3 has 14 amino acids. Germline V gene sequence: CDR1 MNHNS, CDR2 SASEGT.

The chain carries TRBV5-4 and TRBJ2-3; D possibly matches TRBD1 or TRBD2 (5 bases each). Germline V gene lookup returns CDR1 SGHNT and CDR2 YYREEE (reference sequence). The CDR3 totals 13 residues. Trimming left V 3 bases short and J 5 bases short, with 10 bases between. The CDR3 DNA is TGTGCCAGCAGCTGGGGGTCGGGAGATACGCAGTATTTT. Protein sequence: CASSWGSGDTQYF.

V is TRBV27 and J is TRBJ2-1; D possibly corresponds to TRBD2 (6 bases). Germline CDR1 reads MNHEY; CDR2 reads SMNVEV (reference sequence). Trimming stripped 7 bases from V and 8 bases from J, with 21 bases between. The CDR3 sequence is 15 residues long. The CDR3 sequence is CASTQPGLLVDEQFF. DNA for the CDR3: TGTGCCAGCACCCAACCGGGACTCCTTGTCGATGAGCAGTTCTTC.

The chain couples TRBV11-2 to TRBJ2-7; possibly TRBD1 for D (5 bases). V lost 2 bases and J lost 1, with 9 bases in between. The CDR3 sequence is 14 residues long. CDR1 and CDR2 from the germline V gene are SGHAT and FQNNGV. The CDR3 DNA follows: TGTGCCAGCAGCTTAACAGGACCTTCCTACGAGCAGTACTTC. As protein: CASSLTGPSYEQYF.

J is TRBJ2-5 and V is TRBV5-1, with 11 bases matching TRBD1. Germline CDR1 is SGHRS and CDR2 is YFSETQ. There are 16 residues in the CDR3. With 3 bases clipped from V and 6 bases from J, the junction kept 10 bases outside the gene matches. The CDR3 sequence is CASSSKRDRGIQTQYF. CDR3 DNA: TGCGCCAGCAGCTCAAAAAGGGACAGGGGGATACAGACCCAGTACTTC.

This clone was detected only once. J is TRBJ2-7 and V is TRBV7-9; 9 bases align to TRBD1. The germline CDR1 and CDR2 sequences are SEHNR and FQNEAQ (reference sequence). J gave up 2 bases and V 4 bases, and 6 bases lay outside the gene matches. The CDR3 covers 15 residues. The CDR3 DNA reads TGTGCCAGCAGCTCGTCCCGGGACAGGGCCTACGAGCAGTACTTC. Amino acid sequence: CASSSSRDRAYEQYF.

In DNA, the CDR3 is TGTGCCATCAGTGAGTCGCGGCAGCTTAATGAGCAGTTCTTC. Encoded protein: CAISESRQLNEQFF. The rearrangement joins TRBV10-3 to TRBJ2-1; no clear D gene. V was clipped by 0 bases and J by 7 bases, with 10 bases between them. CDR1 and CDR2 (germline): ENHRY, SYGVKD. The CDR3 runs 14 residues.

The V and J genes are TRBV6-1 and TRBJ1-2, with 7 bases fitting TRBD1. The CDR3 runs 19 residues. The V and J ends lost 1 base and 8 bases, in that order; junction bases with no gene match: 22. The germline gives CDR1 MNHNS, CDR2 SASEGT. Here the CDR3 reads CASSEEISGRGGEDRGYTF. The CDR3 coding sequence is TGTGCCAGCAGTGAAGAGATCTCTGGCAGGGGGGGGGAGGATAGGGGCTACACCTTC.

V and J are TRBV5-6 and TRBJ1-1, with TRBD1 matching 7 bases. With 4 bases clipped from V and 0 bases from J, the junction kept 3 bases outside the gene matches. The CDR3 sequence is 14 residues long. Germline CDR1 reads SGHDT; CDR2 reads YYEEEE. The CDR3 region has the DNA TGTGCCAGCAGCCCGGGACAGATGAACACTGAAGCTTTCTTT. It encodes CASSPGQMNTEAFF.

The CDR3, as DNA: TGCAGCGTTCTTGGGGTCCTCCGTGGGGAGCTGTTTTTT. Amino acid sequence: CSVLGVLRGELFF. The rearrangement joins TRBV29-1 to TRBJ2-2; D is uncertain. The germline V gene has CDR1 SQVTM and CDR2 ANQGSEA. The CDR3 sequence is 13 residues long. V dropped 5 bases and J dropped 8 bases, with 15 bases sitting between them.

The rearrangement joins TRBV4-2 to TRBJ1-4; D is undetermined. Between the trimmed V and J ends, which lost 0 bases and 0 bases, there was a span of 8 bases. The V gene's germline CDR1 is LGHNA and CDR2 YNFKEQ. This CDR3 has 16 residues. For the CDR3, the DNA is TGTGCCAGCAGCCAAGAATATGGGCCAACTAATGAAAAACTGTTTTTT. Its protein is CASSQEYGPTNEKLFF.

The genes are TRBV4-2 and TRBJ2-7, with 9 positions matching TRBD2. This CDR3 is 15 amino acids long. Trimming at V came to 0 bases and at J to 5 bases, leaving 5 bases not matched to a gene. Germline V gene data show CDR1 as LGHNA and CDR2 as YNFKEQ. As DNA, the CDR3 is TGTGCCAGCAGCCAAGAGGGGCTAGCGGGGAACGAGCAGTACTTC. Its translation: CASSQEGLAGNEQYF.

The gene calls are TRBV28 and TRBJ1-1, with D perhaps matching TRBD1 (6 bases). In germline, CDR1 is MDHEN, CDR2 SYDVKM. This CDR3 region has 15 residues. Trimming left V 3 bases short and J 0 bases short, with 11 bases between. DNA for the CDR3: TGTGCCAGCAGTTTGGGGGGGCGGGTGAACACTGAAGCTTTCTTT. Amino acids: CASSLGGRVNTEAFF.

The chain uses TRBV7-9 and TRBJ1-6; 8 nucleotides match TRBD1. V was pared by 4 bases and J by 8 bases, with 4 bases of the junction left unmatched. The CDR3 covers 14 residues. The germline V gene has CDR1 SEHNR and CDR2 FQNEAQ (reference sequence). The CDR3 loop reads CASSWRTGYSPLHF. CDR3 nucleotide sequence: TGTGCCAGCAGCTGGCGGACAGGGTATTCACCCCTCCACTTT.

The chain carries TRBV19 and TRBJ1-1; perhaps TRBD1 as D (5 bases). Trimming took off 5 bases at V and 4 bases at J, with 14 bases between the two ends. Germline lookup yields CDR1 LNHDA and CDR2 SQIVND (reference sequence). CDR3 length: 14 amino acids. The CDR3 DNA reads TGTGCCAGTAGTCCGTGGACAAGGGGCACTGAAGCTTTCTTT. Translating gives CASSPWTRGTEAFF.

This clone showed up just a few times. The rearrangement joins TRBV6-5 to TRBJ1-2; D may be TRBD1 (6 bases). There are 15 residues in the CDR3. From germline, CDR1 is MNHEY and CDR2 SVGAGI. V lost 1 base and J 4 bases, leaving 13 bases between the germline ends. For the CDR3, the DNA is TGTGCCAGCAGTTACTTCGGAGGACAGATCTATGGCTACACCTTC. Translation gives CASSYFGGQIYGYTF.

This clone is labeled as medium-sized. The chain employs TRBV28 and TRBJ1-1; D not resolved. Germline lookup yields CDR1 MDHEN and CDR2 SYDVKM. This CDR3 contains 16 residues. With 7 bases removed from V and 1 base from J, the gap between germline ends came to 19 bases. The DNA of the CDR3 is TGTGCCAGCACATTCGGAGGCGGTTTTTCGAACACTGAAGCTTTCTTT. Its translation: CASTFGGGFSNTEAFF.

The rearrangement links TRBV11-1 to TRBJ2-7; tentatively, D is TRBD2 (7 bases). Looked up from germline, CDR1 is SGHAT and CDR2 is FQDESV (reference sequence). There are 17 residues in the CDR3. V was pared by 0 bases and J by 3 bases, with 18 bases between. The CDR3 DNA reads as TGTGCCAGCAGCTTAGCGGGGGGACACCGCGGGAGCTACGAGCAGTACTTC. This gives the protein CASSLAGGHRGSYEQYF.

This chain uses TRBV6-6 with TRBJ2-7; D is perhaps TRBD2 (5 bases). The germline V gene encodes CDR1 MNHNY and CDR2 SVGAGI (reference sequence). This CDR3 is built from 14 residues. The V and J ends lost 0 bases and 6 bases respectively, with 12 bases between them. CDR3 nucleotide sequence: TGTGCCAGCAGTTACTCAGGTCTAGCAACCGAGCAGTACTTC. This encodes CASSYSGLATEQYF.

The V call is TRBV18, the J call TRBJ1-1; maybe TRBD1 (6 bases). V was cut by 2 bases and J by 0 bases, with 13 bases left in between. Germline V lookup: CDR1 KGHSH, CDR2 LQKENI. The CDR3 extends over 16 amino acids. The CDR3: CASSPSGQTMNTEAFF. CDR3 DNA: TGTGCCAGCTCACCAAGTGGACAGACTATGAACACTGAAGCTTTCTTT.

The chain has TRBV5-1 and TRBJ1-1; TRBD1 matches 9 bases. CDR3 length: 16 residues. Trimming removed 3 bases from V and 1 base from J; junction bases left unmatched: 7. Germline CDR1 SGHRS, CDR2 YFSETQ. The CDR3 nucleotides read TGCGCCAGCAGCTCTATCTACAGGGGGCAGAACACTGAAGCTTTCTTT. It translates to CASSSIYRGQNTEAFF.

The gene calls are TRBV4-1 and TRBJ1-2; 9 bases are shared with TRBD1. This CDR3 has 15 amino acids. V dropped 0 bases and J dropped 7; count of bases not matched to a gene: 6. Germline loops: CDR1 MGHRA, CDR2 YSYEKL. As DNA, the CDR3 is TGCGCCAGCAGCCAAGAAGGGACAGGGATTGGTGGCTACACCTTC. Its translation is CASSQEGTGIGGYTF.

The J gene is TRBJ2-7, the V gene TRBV28; TRBD2 aligns across 8 bases. V shed 2 bases and J 6 bases; nucleotides not matched to a gene: 9. In germline, CDR1 is MDHEN, CDR2 SYDVKM. The CDR3 consists of 15 residues. CDR3 in amino acids: CASSLLLAGGGEQYF. CDR3 sequence (DNA): TGTGCCAGCAGTTTACTCCTAGCGGGTGGTGGCGAGCAGTACTTC.

V usage is TRBV19 and J usage is TRBJ2-7, with 10 bases fitting TRBD1. Germline CDR1 reads LNHDA; CDR2 reads SQIVND (reference sequence). V lost 2 bases to trimming and J lost 2 bases; unmatched junction nucleotides: 6. The CDR3 totals 16 residues. This CDR3 is CASSIRRQGAAYEQYF. As DNA, the CDR3 is TGTGCCAGTAGTATACGGCGACAGGGGGCAGCCTACGAGCAGTACTTC.

This chain uses TRBV2 with TRBJ1-2; TRBD1 matches 7 bases. Germline trimming cut 11 bases from V and 6 bases from J; bases unmatched to any gene: 9. This CDR3 contains 12 residues. Germline lookup yields CDR1 SNHLY and CDR2 FYNNEI. The CDR3 DNA sequence: TGTGCCCGACCGACAGGGACGGATGGCTACACCTTC. Protein: CARPTGTDGYTF.